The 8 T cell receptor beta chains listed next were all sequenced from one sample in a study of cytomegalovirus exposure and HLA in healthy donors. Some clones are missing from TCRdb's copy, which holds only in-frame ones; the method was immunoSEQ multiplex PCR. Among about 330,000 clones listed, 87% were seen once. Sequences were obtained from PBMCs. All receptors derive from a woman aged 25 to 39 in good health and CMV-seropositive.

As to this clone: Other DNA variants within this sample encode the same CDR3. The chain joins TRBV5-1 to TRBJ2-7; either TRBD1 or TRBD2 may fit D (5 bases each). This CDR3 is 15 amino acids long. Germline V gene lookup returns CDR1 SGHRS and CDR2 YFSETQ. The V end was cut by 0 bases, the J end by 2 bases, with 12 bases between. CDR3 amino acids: CASSLVGGGTYEQYF. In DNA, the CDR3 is TGCGCCAGCAGCTTGGTAGGTGGGGGAACCTACGAGCAGTACTTC.

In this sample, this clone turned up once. CDR3 sequence: CASSSGTLSSVGAGELFF. The CDR3 nucleotides are TGTGCCAGCAGCTCTGGGACTCTTTCATCGGTGGGTGCCGGGGAGCTGTTTTTT. This rearrangement joins TRBV9 to TRBJ2-2; tentative D call: TRBD2 (6 bases). Trimming removed 4 bases at V and 6 bases at J, with 25 bases between. Per the germline V gene, CDR1 is SGDLS and CDR2 is YYNGEE. The CDR3 is 18 amino acids.

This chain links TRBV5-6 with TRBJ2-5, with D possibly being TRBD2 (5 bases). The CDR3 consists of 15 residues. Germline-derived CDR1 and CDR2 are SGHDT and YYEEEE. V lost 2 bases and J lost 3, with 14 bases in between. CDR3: CASSFWTGTKETQYF. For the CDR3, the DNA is TGTGCCAGCAGCTTCTGGACTGGAACCAAAGAGACCCAGTACTTC. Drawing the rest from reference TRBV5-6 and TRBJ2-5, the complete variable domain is DAGVTQSPTHLIKTRGQQVTLRCSPKSGHDTVSWYQQALGQGPQFIFQYYEEEERQRGNFPDRFSGHQFPNYSSELNVNALLLGDSALYLCASSFWTGTKETQYFGPGTRLLVL.

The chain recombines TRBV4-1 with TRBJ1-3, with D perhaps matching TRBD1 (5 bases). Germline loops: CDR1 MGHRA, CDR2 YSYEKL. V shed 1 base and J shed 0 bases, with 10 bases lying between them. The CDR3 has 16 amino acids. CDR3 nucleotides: TGCGCCAGCAGCCAAGTGCAGGGTCGCTCTGGAAACACCATATATTTT. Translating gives CASSQVQGRSGNTIYF.

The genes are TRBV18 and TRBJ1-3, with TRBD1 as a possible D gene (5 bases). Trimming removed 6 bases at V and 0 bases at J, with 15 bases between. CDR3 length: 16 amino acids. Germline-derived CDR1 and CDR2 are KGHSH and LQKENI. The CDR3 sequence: CASSPTGGSSGNTIYF. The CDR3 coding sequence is TGTGCCAGCTCTCCAACGGGGGGGAGCTCTGGAAACACCATATATTTT.

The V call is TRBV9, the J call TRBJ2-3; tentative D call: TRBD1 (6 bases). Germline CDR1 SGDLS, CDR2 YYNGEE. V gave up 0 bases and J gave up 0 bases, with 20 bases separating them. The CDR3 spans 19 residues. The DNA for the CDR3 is TGTGCCAGCAGCGTAGGCGTTGGGCAGGGGCGGTCTAGCACAGATACGCAGTATTTT. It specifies CASSVGVGQGRSSTDTQYF.

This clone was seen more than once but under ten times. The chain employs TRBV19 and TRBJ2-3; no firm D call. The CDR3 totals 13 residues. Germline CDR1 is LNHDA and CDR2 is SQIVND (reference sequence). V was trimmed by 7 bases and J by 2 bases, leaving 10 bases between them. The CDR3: CASTATSTDTQYF. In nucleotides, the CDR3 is TGTGCCAGTACCGCAACCTCCACAGATACGCAGTATTTT.

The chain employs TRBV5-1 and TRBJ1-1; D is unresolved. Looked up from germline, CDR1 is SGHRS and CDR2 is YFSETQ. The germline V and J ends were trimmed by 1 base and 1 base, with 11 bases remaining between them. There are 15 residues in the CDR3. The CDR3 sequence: CASSLTTVTNTEAFF. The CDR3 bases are TGCGCCAGCAGCTTGACGACGGTGACGAACACTGAAGCTTTCTTT.